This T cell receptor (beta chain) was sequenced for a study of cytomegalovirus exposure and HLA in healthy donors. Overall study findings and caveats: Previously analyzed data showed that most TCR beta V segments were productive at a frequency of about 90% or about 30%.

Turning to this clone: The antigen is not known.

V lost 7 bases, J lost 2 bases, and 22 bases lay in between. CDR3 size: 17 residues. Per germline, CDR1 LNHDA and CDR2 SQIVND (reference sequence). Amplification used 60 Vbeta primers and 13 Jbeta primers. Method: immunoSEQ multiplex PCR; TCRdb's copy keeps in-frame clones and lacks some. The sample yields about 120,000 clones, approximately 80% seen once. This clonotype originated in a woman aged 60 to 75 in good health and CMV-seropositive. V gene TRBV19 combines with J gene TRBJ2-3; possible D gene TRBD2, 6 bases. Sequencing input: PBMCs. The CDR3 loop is CASTSTSAGTHTDTQYF. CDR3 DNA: TGTGCCAGTACCTCCACCAGTGCGGGAACTCACACAGATACGCAGTATTTT.